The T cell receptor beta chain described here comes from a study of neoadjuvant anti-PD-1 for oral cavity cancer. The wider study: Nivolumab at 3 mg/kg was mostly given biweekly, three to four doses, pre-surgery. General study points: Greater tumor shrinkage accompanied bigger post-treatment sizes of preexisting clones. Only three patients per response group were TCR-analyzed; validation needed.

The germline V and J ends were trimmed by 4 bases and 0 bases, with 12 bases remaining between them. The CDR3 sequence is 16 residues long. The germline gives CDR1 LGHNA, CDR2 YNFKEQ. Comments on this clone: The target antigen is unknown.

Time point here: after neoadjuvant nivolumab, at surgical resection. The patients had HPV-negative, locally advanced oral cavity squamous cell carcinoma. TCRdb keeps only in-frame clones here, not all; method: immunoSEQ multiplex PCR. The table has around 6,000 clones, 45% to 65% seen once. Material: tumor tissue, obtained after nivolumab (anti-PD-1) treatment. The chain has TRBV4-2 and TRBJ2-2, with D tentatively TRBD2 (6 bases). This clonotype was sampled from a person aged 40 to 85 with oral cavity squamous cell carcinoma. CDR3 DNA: TGTGCCAGCAGCCCCTCGGCGGGATCGAACACCGGGGAGCTGTTTTTT. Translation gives CASSPSAGSNTGELFF.